These T cell receptor beta chains were read from a single sample in a study of cytomegalovirus exposure and HLA in healthy donors. The data were produced by immunoSEQ multiplex PCR, yet TCRdb's version contains in-frame clones alone and is incomplete. The sample lists approximately 180,000 clones, roughly an eighth occurring once. The source material was PBMCs. These receptors all stem from a man aged 50 to 60 in good health and CMV-seropositive. Each CDR3 is given with its conserved first and last residue. Fields, in order: CDR3 protein, CDR3 DNA, D gene, clone size, J gene, V gene. The D gene is left open where the match is weak. Some rows mark clone size as missing; the rest say once, few, many or name a class of expanded clone.

CDR3: CASRSLGAGTGELFF
DNA: TGTGCCAGCAGGTCGTTGGGCGCGGGGACCGGGGAGCTGTTTTTT
D: .
size: few
J: TRBJ2-2
V: TRBV7-6

CDR3: CASSLAQQAETQYF
DNA: TGTGCCAGCAGCTTGGCGCAACAGGCGGAGACCCAGTACTTC
D: .
size: few
J: TRBJ2-5
V: TRBV5-4

CDR3: CASSLGGRPTDTQYF
DNA: TGCGCCAGCAGCTTGGGGGGGCGCCCCACAGATACGCAGTATTTT
D: .
size: few
J: TRBJ2-3
V: TRBV5-1

CDR3: CAISVFGTGDGGYTF
DNA: TGTGCCATCAGTGTCTTCGGGACAGGGGATGGTGGCTACACCTTC
D: TRBD1
size: .
J: TRBJ1-2
V: TRBV10-3

CDR3: CATHGLGGNSPLHF
DNA: TGTGCCACCCATGGACTGGGCGGAAATTCACCCCTCCACTTT
D: .
size: few
J: TRBJ1-6
V: TRBV19

CDR3: CSALQGYEQYF
DNA: TGCAGTGCTCTTCAGGGTTACGAGCAGTACTTC
D: .
size: .
J: TRBJ2-7
V: TRBV20-1

CDR3: CASSSGQPNTEAFF
DNA: TGTGCCAGCAGCTCAGGACAGCCGAACACTGAAGCTTTCTTT
D: .
size: many
J: TRBJ1-1
V: TRBV7-6

CDR3: CASSLGLAGGMETQYF
DNA: TGTGCCAGCAGCTTAGGACTAGCGGGGGGTATGGAGACCCAGTACTTC
D: TRBD2
size: .
J: TRBJ2-5
V: TRBV11-2

CDR3: CAISEGQRETQYF
DNA: TGTGCCATCAGCGAAGGACAGAGGGAGACCCAGTACTTC
D: .
size: few
J: TRBJ2-5
V: TRBV10-3

CDR3: CASSFGGPNTGELFF
DNA: TGTGCCAGCAGCTTCGGCGGGCCGAACACCGGGGAGCTGTTTTTT
D: .
size: .
J: TRBJ2-2
V: TRBV7-2

CDR3: CASSPTPHSNSPLHF
DNA: TGTGCCAGCAGTCCGACCCCCCATAGCAATTCACCCCTCCACTTT
D: .
size: few
J: TRBJ1-6
V: TRBV28

CDR3: CASSPTNYGYTF
DNA: TGTGCCAGCAGTCCAACTAACTATGGCTACACCTTC
D: .
size: few
J: TRBJ1-2
V: TRBV25-1

CDR3: CASSIFGQGNGGYTF
DNA: TGTGCCAGTAGTATTTTTGGACAGGGGAATGGAGGCTACACCTTC
D: TRBD1
size: few
J: TRBJ1-2
V: TRBV19

CDR3: CASSLFRGTGAGSTEAFF
DNA: TGTGCCAGCAGCTTGTTTAGAGGGACAGGGGCTGGGAGTACTGAAGCTTTCTTT
D: TRBD1
size: .
J: TRBJ1-1
V: TRBV5-6

CDR3: CASSPGTGYTGELFF
DNA: TGTGCCAGCAGCCCCGGGACAGGGTATACCGGGGAGCTGTTTTTT
D: TRBD1
size: .
J: TRBJ2-2
V: TRBV7-9

CDR3: CASSPQATDTQYF
DNA: TGTGCCAGCTCACCACAAGCGACAGATACGCAGTATTTT
D: .
size: .
J: TRBJ2-3
V: TRBV18

CDR3: CSVEVLADWPGNTIYF
DNA: TGCAGCGTTGAAGTATTAGCGGATTGGCCTGGAAACACCATATATTTT
D: .
size: few
J: TRBJ1-3
V: TRBV29-1

CDR3: CASSVDSRGDTQYF
DNA: TGTGCCAGCAGCGTAGACTCCCGCGGAGATACGCAGTATTTT
D: .
size: .
J: TRBJ2-3
V: TRBV9

CDR3: CATGGGELFF
DNA: TGTGCCACCGGGGGCGGGGAGCTGTTTTTT
D: .
size: .
J: TRBJ2-2
V: TRBV27

CDR3: CASTPDRANSPLHF
DNA: TGTGCCAGCACTCCCGACAGGGCTAATTCACCCCTCCACTTT
D: TRBD1
size: few
J: TRBJ1-6
V: TRBV28

CDR3: CAWSVPGRGGYYNEQFF
DNA: TGTGCCTGGAGTGTACCGGGTCGAGGGGGTTACTACAATGAACAGTTCTTC
D: .
size: .
J: TRBJ2-1
V: TRBV30

CDR3: CASSLGLAGGSSGANVLTF
DNA: TGCGCCAGCAGCCTGGGACTAGCGGGGGGTTCCTCTGGGGCCAACGTCCTGACTTTC
D: TRBD2
size: few
J: TRBJ2-6
V: TRBV5-1

CDR3: CASSQGGTEYEQYF
DNA: TGTGCCAGCAGCCAAGGAGGGACAGAGTACGAGCAGTACTTC
D: TRBD1
size: few
J: TRBJ2-7
V: TRBV4-2

CDR3: CASSLGTGVGTEAFF
DNA: TGTGCCAGCAGCTTAGGAACAGGGGTGGGCACTGAAGCTTTCTTT
D: TRBD1
size: .
J: TRBJ1-1
V: TRBV7-9

CDR3: CASSRDRGLGEKLFF
DNA: TGTGCCAGCAGCCGGGACAGGGGGCTGGGGGAAAAACTGTTTTTT
D: TRBD1
size: once
J: TRBJ1-4
V: TRBV27

CDR3: CASSARQGPRKGNQPQHF
DNA: TGTGCCAGCTCCGCCCGACAGGGGCCGAGGAAAGGCAATCAGCCCCAGCATTTT
D: TRBD1
size: few
J: TRBJ1-5
V: TRBV27

CDR3: CASSPDRTNYGYTF
DNA: TGTGCCAGCAGCCCGGACAGAACTAACTATGGCTACACCTTC
D: .
size: .
J: TRBJ1-2
V: TRBV7-2

CDR3: CASATRKQETQYF
DNA: TGTGCCAGCGCAACTAGGAAACAAGAGACCCAGTACTTC
D: .
size: few
J: TRBJ2-5
V: TRBV2

CDR3: CASSPRETNYGYTF
DNA: TGTGCCAGCAGCCCGCGGGAGACTAACTATGGCTACACCTTC
D: .
size: few
J: TRBJ1-2
V: TRBV6-5

CDR3: CASSRTGRTNEKLFF
DNA: TGTGCCAGCAGTCGAACAGGGCGAACTAATGAAAAACTGTTTTTT
D: .
size: .
J: TRBJ1-4
V: TRBV2

CDR3: CASSEFRTDKIRYGYTF
DNA: TGTGCCAGCAGTGAATTCAGGACAGATAAAATTCGGTATGGCTACACCTTC
D: .
size: .
J: TRBJ1-2
V: TRBV2

CDR3: CASSVVQGGTGELFF
DNA: TGTGCCAGCAGCGTAGTGCAGGGCGGAACCGGGGAGCTGTTTTTT
D: .
size: few
J: TRBJ2-2
V: TRBV9

CDR3: CASSESTTGYQFF
DNA: TGCGCCAGCAGTGAGTCGACGACAGGGTATCAGTTCTTC
D: TRBD1
size: few
J: TRBJ2-1
V: TRBV10-1

CDR3: CASRLAGFSSDTQYF
DNA: TGTGCCAGCAGGCTAGCGGGTTTCTCATCGGATACGCAGTATTTT
D: TRBD2
size: .
J: TRBJ2-3
V: TRBV27

CDR3: CASSPQPYEQYF
DNA: TGTGCCAGCAGCCCACAGCCCTACGAGCAGTACTTC
D: .
size: few
J: TRBJ2-7
V: TRBV6-6

CDR3: CASSLNGGGYEQYF
DNA: TGTGCCAGCAGCTTAAACGGGGGAGGCTACGAGCAGTACTTC
D: .
size: few
J: TRBJ2-7
V: TRBV7-3